This paragraph reports one TCR beta chain. At one of its ends the junction is not consistent with the germline gene, which may arise from a read error. Germline CDR1 reads LNHNV; CDR2 reads YYDKDF (reference sequence). This CDR3 comprises 12 residues. These data belong to a study of blood T cell repertoires in COVID-19. Background on the study: Sources were T cells, B-cell-depleted T cells, or PBMCs; the material itself was cDNA or gDNA.

Assay used: immunoSEQ multiplex PCR; TCRdb lists only in-frame clones, some missing. The data show just under 350,000 clones, around nine tenths seen once. The sample consisted of peripheral blood. The sequence derives from a woman aged 18-29 years who had recovered from COVID-19. The chain employs TRBV15 and TRBJ2-3, with a possible D match to TRBD2 (5 bases). CDR3 DNA: TGTGCCACCAGCAGAGATGGCCGGGGATCGAGTTTT. Its protein is CATSRDGRGSSF.